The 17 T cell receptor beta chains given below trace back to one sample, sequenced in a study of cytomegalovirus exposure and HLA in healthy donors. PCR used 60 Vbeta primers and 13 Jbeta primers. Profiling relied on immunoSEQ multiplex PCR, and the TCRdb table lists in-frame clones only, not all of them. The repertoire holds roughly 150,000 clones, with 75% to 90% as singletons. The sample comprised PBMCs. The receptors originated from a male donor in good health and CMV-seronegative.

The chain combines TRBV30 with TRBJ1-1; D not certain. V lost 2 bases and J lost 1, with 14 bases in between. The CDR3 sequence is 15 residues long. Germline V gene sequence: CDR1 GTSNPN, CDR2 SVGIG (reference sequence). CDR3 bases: TGTGCCTGGAGTTCTGAGGCTGTTTGGAACACTGAAGCTTTCTTT. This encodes CAWSSEAVWNTEAFF.

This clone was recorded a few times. CDR3 DNA sequence: TGTGCCAGCAGGGACAGGACCTCTGGAAACACCATATATTTT. It encodes CASRDRTSGNTIYF. The chain combines TRBV25-1 with TRBJ1-3, with 7 positions matching TRBD1. Germline lookup yields CDR1 MGHDK and CDR2 SYGVNS. This CDR3 has 14 residues. V shed 6 bases, J shed 0 bases, and the junction held 2 bases outside the gene matches.

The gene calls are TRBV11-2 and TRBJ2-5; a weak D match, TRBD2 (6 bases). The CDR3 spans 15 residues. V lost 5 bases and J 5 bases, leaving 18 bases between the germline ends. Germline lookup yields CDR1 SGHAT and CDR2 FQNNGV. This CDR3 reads CASSVGGYLGETQYF. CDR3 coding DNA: TGTGCCAGCAGCGTGGGGGGATATCTCGGGGAGACCCAGTACTTC. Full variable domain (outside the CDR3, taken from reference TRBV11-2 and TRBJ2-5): EAGVAQSPRYKIIEKRQSVAFWCNPISGHATLYWYQQILGQGPKLLIQFQNNGVVDDSQLPKDRFSAERLKGVDSTLKIQPAKLEDSAVYLCASSVGGYLGETQYFGPGTRLLVL.

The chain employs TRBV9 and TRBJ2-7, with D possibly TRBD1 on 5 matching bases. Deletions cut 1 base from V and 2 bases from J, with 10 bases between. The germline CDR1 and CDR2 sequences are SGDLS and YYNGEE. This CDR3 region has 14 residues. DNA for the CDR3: TGTGCCAGCAGCGTAACAGGCAATACCTACGAGCAGTACTTC. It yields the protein CASSVTGNTYEQYF.

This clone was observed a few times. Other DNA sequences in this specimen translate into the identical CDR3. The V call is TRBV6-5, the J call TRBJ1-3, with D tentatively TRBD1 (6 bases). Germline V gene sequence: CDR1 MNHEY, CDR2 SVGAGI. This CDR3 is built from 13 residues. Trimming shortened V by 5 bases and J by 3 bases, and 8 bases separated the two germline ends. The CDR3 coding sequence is TGTGCCAGCAGTACAGGGTATGGAAACACCATATATTTT. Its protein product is CASSTGYGNTIYF.

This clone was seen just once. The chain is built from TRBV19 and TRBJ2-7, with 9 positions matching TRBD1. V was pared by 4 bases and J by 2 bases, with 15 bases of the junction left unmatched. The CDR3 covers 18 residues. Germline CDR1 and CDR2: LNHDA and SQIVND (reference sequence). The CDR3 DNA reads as TGTGCCAGTAGTACCCAGGGACAGGGCGCCGTATACCCCTACGAGCAGTACTTC. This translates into CASSTQGQGAVYPYEQYF.

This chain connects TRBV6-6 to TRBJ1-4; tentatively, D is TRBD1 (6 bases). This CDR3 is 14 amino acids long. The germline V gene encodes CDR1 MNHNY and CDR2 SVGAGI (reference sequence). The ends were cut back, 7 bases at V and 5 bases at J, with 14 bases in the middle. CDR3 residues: CASILDRYNEKLFF. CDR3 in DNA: TGTGCCAGCATTCTGGACAGATACAATGAAAAACTGTTTTTT.

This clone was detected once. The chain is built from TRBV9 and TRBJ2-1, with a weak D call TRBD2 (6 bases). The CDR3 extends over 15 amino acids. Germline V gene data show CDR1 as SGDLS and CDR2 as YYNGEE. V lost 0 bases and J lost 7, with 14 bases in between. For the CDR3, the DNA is TGTGCCAGCAGCGTAGCTATGGGCGGGGTTAATGAGCAGTTCTTC. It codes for CASSVAMGGVNEQFF.

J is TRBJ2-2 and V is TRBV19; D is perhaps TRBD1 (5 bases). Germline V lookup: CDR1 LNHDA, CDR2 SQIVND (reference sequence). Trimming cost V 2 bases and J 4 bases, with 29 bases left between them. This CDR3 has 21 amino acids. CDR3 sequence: CASSILEPRVRLGSLTGELFF. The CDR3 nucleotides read TGTGCCAGTAGTATATTAGAGCCCAGGGTTCGCTTGGGCTCGCTCACCGGGGAGCTGTTTTTT.

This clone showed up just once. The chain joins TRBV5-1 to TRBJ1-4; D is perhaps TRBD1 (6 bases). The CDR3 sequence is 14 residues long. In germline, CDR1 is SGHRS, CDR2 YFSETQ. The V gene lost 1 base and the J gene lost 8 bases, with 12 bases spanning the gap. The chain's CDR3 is CASSLYSGTEKLFF. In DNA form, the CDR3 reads TGCGCCAGCAGCTTGTATTCGGGGACAGAAAAACTGTTTTTT.

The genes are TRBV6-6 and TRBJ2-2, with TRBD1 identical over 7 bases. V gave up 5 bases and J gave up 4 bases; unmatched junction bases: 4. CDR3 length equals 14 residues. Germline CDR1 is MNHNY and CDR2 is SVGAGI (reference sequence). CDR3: CASSQGQLTGELFF. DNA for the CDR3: TGTGCCAGCAGTCAGGGACAGCTCACCGGGGAGCTGTTTTTT.

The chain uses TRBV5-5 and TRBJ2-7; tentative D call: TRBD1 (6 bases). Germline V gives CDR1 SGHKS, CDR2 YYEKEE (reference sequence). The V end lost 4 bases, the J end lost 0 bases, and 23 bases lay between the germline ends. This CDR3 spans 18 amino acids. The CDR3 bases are TGTGCCAGCAGCCCCACTCCTAGGACAGTCGCTGACTCCTACGAGCAGTACTTC. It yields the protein CASSPTPRTVADSYEQYF.

The CDR3 sequence: CASSSTRGRGTGELFF. CDR3 coding DNA: TGTGCCAGCAGCTCCACAAGGGGGCGCGGGACCGGGGAGCTGTTTTTT. The chain couples TRBV7-9 to TRBJ2-2, with TRBD1 matching 7 bases. Germline-derived CDR1 and CDR2 are SEHNR and FQNEAQ (reference sequence). The CDR3 sequence is 16 residues long. With V trimmed by 4 bases and J by 5 bases, 10 bases remained unmatched.

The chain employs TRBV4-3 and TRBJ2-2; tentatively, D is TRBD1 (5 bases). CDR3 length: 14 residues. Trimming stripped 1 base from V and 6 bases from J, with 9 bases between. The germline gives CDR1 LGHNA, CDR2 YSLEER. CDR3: CASSQADSAGELFF. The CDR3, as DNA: TGCGCCAGCAGCCAAGCCGACAGCGCCGGGGAGCTGTTTTTT.

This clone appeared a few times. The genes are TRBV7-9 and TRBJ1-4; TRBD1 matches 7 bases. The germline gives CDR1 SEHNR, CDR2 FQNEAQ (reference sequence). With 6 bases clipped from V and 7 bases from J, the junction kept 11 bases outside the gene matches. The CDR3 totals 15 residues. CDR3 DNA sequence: TGTGCCAGCAGAGACACAGGGGTTGGTGGTGAAAAACTGTTTTTT. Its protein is CASRDTGVGGEKLFF.

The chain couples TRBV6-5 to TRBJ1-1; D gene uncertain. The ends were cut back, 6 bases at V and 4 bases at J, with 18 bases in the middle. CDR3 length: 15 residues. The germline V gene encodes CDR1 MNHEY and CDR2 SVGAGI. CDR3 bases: TGTGCCAGCAGCGGGCCCCTCGGGGTACTCACTGAAGCTTTCTTT. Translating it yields CASSGPLGVLTEAFF.

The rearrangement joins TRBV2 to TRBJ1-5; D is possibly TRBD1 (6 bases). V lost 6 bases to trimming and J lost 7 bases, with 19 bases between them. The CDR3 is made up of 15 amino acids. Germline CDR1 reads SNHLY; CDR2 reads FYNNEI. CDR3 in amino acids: CASRAGGRGRQPQHF. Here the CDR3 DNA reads TGTGCCAGCAGGGCAGGTGGCAGGGGAAGACAGCCCCAGCATTTT.